These 22 T cell receptor beta chains were sequenced from one sample in a study of shared clonotypes between healthy human individuals. The repertoire was sequenced with immunoSEQ multiplex PCR; TCRdb's copy has only in-frame clones and lacks some. Here the sample spans around 1.9 million clones, around 95% being singletons. In the naive CD8 group, cells lacked CD45RO and were positively selected for CCR7, so terminally differentiated effector memory CD45RA+ cells were left out. The specimen was naive CD8+ T cells from PBMCs. All receptors derive from a man younger than 35 in good health. Some clones in this sample may be carry-over from other donors' samples.

V usage is TRBV27 and J usage is TRBJ2-1; no reliable D call. Germline CDR1 is MNHEY and CDR2 is SMNVEV (reference sequence). The CDR3 sequence is 14 residues long. V dropped 5 bases and J dropped 5 bases, with 13 bases sitting between them. CDR3 DNA sequence: TGTGCCAGCAGTCTCGCCGGAGTCGACAATGAGCAGTTCTTC. Amino acid sequence: CASSLAGVDNEQFF.

The V and J genes are TRBV7-2 and TRBJ1-2, with TRBD1 matching 9 bases. The V gene end was trimmed by 4 bases and the J gene end by 7 bases; junction bases not matched to a gene: 4. CDR1 SGHTA and CDR2 FQGNSA come from the germline V gene. This CDR3 is built from 13 residues. The CDR3 reads CASSWKQGAGYTF. For the CDR3, the DNA is TGTGCCAGCAGCTGGAAACAGGGGGCTGGCTACACCTTC.

J is TRBJ1-2 and V is TRBV5-1, with 8 bases matching TRBD1. This CDR3 comprises 15 residues. Germline CDR1 reads SGHRS; CDR2 reads YFSETQ. The J segment lost 7 bases and the V segment lost 3 bases, leaving 11 bases of the junction unmatched. The chain's CDR3 is CASSSTHGQGGGYTF. CDR3 DNA sequence: TGCGCCAGCAGCTCAACACACGGACAGGGTGGTGGCTACACCTTC.

This clone was recorded once. The chain links TRBV7-9 to TRBJ2-1; TRBD1 is a possible D gene (6 bases). V lost 2 bases, J lost 3 bases, and 20 bases lay in between. CDR1 and CDR2 from the germline V gene are SEHNR and FQNEAQ (reference sequence). The CDR3 length is 18 residues. The CDR3 DNA reads TGTGCCAGCAGCTTAAATCTCGGGCAGGGGAAGATCTACAATGAGCAGTTCTTC. Amino acids: CASSLNLGQGKIYNEQFF.

V usage is TRBV7-3 and J usage is TRBJ1-1; D perhaps matches TRBD1 (6 bases). Trimming took off 1 base at V and 0 bases at J, with 9 bases between the two ends. This CDR3 contains 15 residues. The germline V gene has CDR1 SGHTA and CDR2 FQGTGA. The CDR3, as DNA: TGTGCCAGCAGCTTAATGGGGGGCTTGAACACTGAAGCTTTCTTT. This encodes CASSLMGGLNTEAFF.

This chain links TRBV11-2 with TRBJ2-3; D may be TRBD2 (6 bases). The germline gives CDR1 SGHAT, CDR2 FQNNGV. V lost 4 bases to trimming and J lost 5 bases, with 19 bases between them. The CDR3 is 16 residues long. The CDR3 sequence: CASSWGVLSGGDTQYF. The CDR3, as DNA: TGTGCCAGCAGCTGGGGGGTCCTTTCTGGTGGAGATACGCAGTATTTT. The variable domain in full, completed from reference TRBV11-2 and TRBJ2-3, reads EAGVAQSPRYKIIEKRQSVAFWCNPISGHATLYWYQQILGQGPKLLIQFQNNGVVDDSQLPKDRFSAERLKGVDSTLKIQPAKLEDSAVYLCASSWGVLSGGDTQYFGPGTRLTVL.

The chain has TRBV28 and TRBJ2-7; 9 bases align to TRBD2. The junction had 15 bases not matched to a gene; V was cut back by 8 bases and J by 7 bases. The CDR3 is made up of 15 amino acids. Germline V gene sequence: CDR1 MDHEN, CDR2 SYDVKM. This CDR3 is CASHSAGGPFEEQYF. The CDR3 nucleotides read TGTGCCAGCCATAGCGCGGGAGGGCCTTTTGAAGAGCAGTACTTC.

This clone appeared once. The V and J genes are TRBV27 and TRBJ2-7; TRBD2 matches 8 bases. The V segment lost 2 bases and the J segment 0 bases; nucleotides outside the gene matches: 6. The CDR3 extends over 16 amino acids. CDR1 and CDR2 from the germline V gene are MNHEY and SMNVEV (reference sequence). The CDR3 sequence is CASSLRTSQGSYEQYF. The CDR3 DNA is TGTGCCAGCAGTTTAAGGACTAGCCAGGGCTCCTACGAGCAGTACTTC.

As regards this clone: The same CDR3 also results from other DNA sequences found in this sample. The J gene is TRBJ2-7, the V gene TRBV27; the D is unclear. Germline CDR1 MNHEY, CDR2 SMNVEV (reference sequence). Trimming removed 4 bases at V and 2 bases at J, with 6 bases between. There are 12 residues in the CDR3. In DNA, the CDR3 is TGTGCCAGCAGTTCCTCGCCCTACGAGCAGTACTTC. Its protein product is CASSSSPYEQYF.

J is TRBJ1-4 and V is TRBV19; D gene unclear. Trimming took 7 bases from V and 8 from J, leaving 11 bases between them. The V gene's germline CDR1 is LNHDA and CDR2 SQIVND (reference sequence). There are 12 residues in the CDR3. CDR3 sequence (DNA): TGTGCCAGTACCTCTTGGGGAGAAAAACTGTTTTTT. As protein: CASTSWGEKLFF.

The CDR3 DNA is TGTGCCAGCAGCTTGGGGGCTCTGGGAAACACCATATATTTT. Protein: CASSLGALGNTIYF. The genes are TRBV5-6 and TRBJ1-3; D not certain. Trimming stripped 0 bases from V and 4 bases from J, with 8 bases between. The CDR3 has 14 amino acids. CDR1 and CDR2 (germline): SGHDT, YYEEEE.

This CDR3 reads CASSGALKSNTEAFF. CDR3 coding DNA: TGTGCCAGCAGTGGGGCCTTGAAATCGAACACTGAAGCTTTCTTT. V and J are TRBV28 and TRBJ1-1; possibly TRBD1 for D (5 bases). V lost 5 bases and J lost 1, with 14 bases in between. Germline V lookup: CDR1 MDHEN, CDR2 SYDVKM. The CDR3 runs 15 residues.

The chain is built from TRBV4-1 and TRBJ2-5; maybe TRBD2 (5 bases). The ends were cut back, 0 bases at V and 1 base at J, with 12 bases in the middle. The CDR3 consists of 16 residues. Germline CDR1 is MGHRA and CDR2 is YSYEKL. The CDR3 DNA reads as TGCGCCAGCAGCCAAGATCGGGAAGGCCTCCAAGAGACCCAGTACTTC. It codes for CASSQDREGLQETQYF.

The chain employs TRBV7-2 and TRBJ2-1; D is perhaps TRBD2 (6 bases). Germline assignment: CDR1 SGHTA and CDR2 FQGNSA. The length of the CDR3 is 14 residues. V dropped 10 bases and J dropped 9 bases, with 22 bases sitting between them. The CDR3, as DNA: TGTGCCACCCAAACCTTACTAGCCCCGGCTGAGCAGTTCTTC. This translates into CATQTLLAPAEQFF.

The J gene is TRBJ2-3, the V gene TRBV4-1, with 14 bases identical to TRBD2. Germline loops: CDR1 MGHRA, CDR2 YSYEKL. The V gene end was trimmed by 1 base and the J gene end by 4 bases; junction bases not matched to a gene: 4. The CDR3 loop spans 17 amino acids. Written as DNA, the CDR3 is TGCGCCAGCAGCCAAGGGACTAGCGGGAGGAGCCCAGATACGCAGTATTTT. It yields the protein CASSQGTSGRSPDTQYF.

This chain joins TRBV14 and TRBJ2-5, with D unresolved. V lost 1 base to trimming and J lost 5 bases, with 8 bases between them. This CDR3 region has 13 residues. The germline CDR1 and CDR2 sequences are SGHDN and FVKESK. CDR3 amino acids: CASSQVSRETQYF. CDR3 coding DNA: TGTGCCAGCAGCCAAGTCTCCAGGGAGACCCAGTACTTC. Full variable domain (outside the CDR3, taken from reference TRBV14 and TRBJ2-5): EAGVTQFPSHSVIEKGQTVTLRCDPISGHDNLYWYRRVMGKEIKFLLHFVKESKQDESGMPNNRFLAERTGGTYSTLKVQPAELEDSGVYFCASSQVSRETQYFGPGTRLLVL.

This chain's CDR3 is CASSQGFTEAFF. Here the CDR3 DNA reads TGTGCCAGCAGTCAGGGTTTCACTGAAGCTTTCTTT. V usage is TRBV28 and J usage is TRBJ1-1, with a tentative D call TRBD1 (5 bases). Trimming pared 5 bases from V and 4 bases from J, leaving 8 bases between. The CDR3 sequence is 12 residues long. Germline CDR1 is MDHEN and CDR2 is SYDVKM.

This clone has only one observation. This sequence joins TRBV28 and TRBJ2-7; TRBD1 is a possible D gene (6 bases). Trimming removed 6 bases from V and 0 bases from J, with 24 bases in between. This CDR3 is 18 amino acids long. Germline V gene lookup returns CDR1 MDHEN and CDR2 SYDVKM. CDR3 nucleotides: TGTGCCAGCAGGAAAACCCGTTTCGACAGGACCTCCTCCTACGAGCAGTACTTC. Translated, it gives CASRKTRFDRTSSYEQYF.

V and J are TRBV6-1 and TRBJ2-7; 12 nucleotides align to TRBD2. Trimming at V came to 4 bases and at J to 5 bases, leaving 6 bases not matched to a gene. Germline CDR1 and CDR2: MNHNS and SASEGT. The length of the CDR3 is 15 residues. CDR3 region: CASSARLAGVDEQYF. In DNA form, the CDR3 reads TGTGCCAGCAGTGCCCGACTAGCGGGAGTTGACGAGCAGTACTTC.

This chain connects TRBV28 to TRBJ2-5; 7 positions agree with TRBD2. V was pared by 5 bases and J by 2 bases, with 8 bases of the junction left unmatched. Germline V gene data show CDR1 as MDHEN and CDR2 as SYDVKM. This CDR3 is 15 amino acids long. The CDR3 region is CASSPLGGLQETQYF. As DNA, the CDR3 is TGTGCCAGCAGTCCTCTGGGGGGGTTACAAGAGACCCAGTACTTC.

The V call is TRBV28, the J call TRBJ1-5; 9 bases match TRBD1. The J segment lost 7 bases and the V segment lost 4 bases, leaving 11 bases of the junction unmatched. CDR3 size: 16 residues. Germline V gene data show CDR1 as MDHEN and CDR2 as SYDVKM. CDR3 sequence reads: CASSSLPPDRGQPQHF. The CDR3 region has the DNA TGTGCCAGCAGTTCATTACCCCCGGACAGGGGACAGCCCCAGCATTTT.

The chain joins TRBV19 to TRBJ1-4, with D perhaps TRBD1 (6 bases). V was clipped by 5 bases and J by 7 bases, with 14 bases between them. CDR1 is LNHDA, CDR2 SQIVND, per germline (reference sequence). The CDR3 runs to 14 residues. This CDR3 is CASSSTGGTEKLFF. CDR3 bases: TGTGCCAGTAGTTCAACCGGGGGCACTGAAAAACTGTTTTTT.